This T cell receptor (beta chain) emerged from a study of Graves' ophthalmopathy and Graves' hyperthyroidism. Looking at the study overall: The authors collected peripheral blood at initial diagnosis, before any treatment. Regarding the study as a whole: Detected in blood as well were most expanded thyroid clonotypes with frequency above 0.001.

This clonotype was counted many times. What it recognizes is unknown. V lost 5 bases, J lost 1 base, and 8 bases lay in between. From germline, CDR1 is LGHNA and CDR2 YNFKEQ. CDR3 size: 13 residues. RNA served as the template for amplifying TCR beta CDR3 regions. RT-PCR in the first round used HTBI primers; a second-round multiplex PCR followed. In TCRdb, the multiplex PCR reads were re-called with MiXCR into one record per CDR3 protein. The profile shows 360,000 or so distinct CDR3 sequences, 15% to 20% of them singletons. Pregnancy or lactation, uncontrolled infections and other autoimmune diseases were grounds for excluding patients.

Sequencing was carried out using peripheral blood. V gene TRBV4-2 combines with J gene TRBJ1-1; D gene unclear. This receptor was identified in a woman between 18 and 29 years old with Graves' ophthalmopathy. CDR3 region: CASSTRANTEAFF. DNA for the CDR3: TGTGCCAGCAGCACACGAGCGAACACTGAAGCTTTCTTT.